This TCR beta chain was obtained from a study of blood T cell repertoires in COVID-19 (dated by TCRdb to 2019 to 2021). Background for the entire study: Samples from collaborators originated in the United States, Italy and Spain and spanned both the acute and convalescent phases of COVID-19. The material from the prospective study consisted of cDNA or gDNA derived from T cells, B-cell-depleted T cells, or PBMCs. Subjects who had been exposed to COVID-19, were actively infected with it, or had recovered from it provided the deeply sampled blood TCRbeta repertoires that made up the dataset. The repertoires were made available in a free public database intended to serve as a resource for research on the immune response to SARS-CoV-2. Samples came from the ongoing ImmuneRACE study (first 160 participants) plus 1,254 subjects from 6 global collaborators. The sample metadata nearly always contained a de-identified subject ID, COVID-19 status, age in years and sex. Where available, HLA class I and class II types were obtained from metadata supplied by the sample provider rather than from assay-based typing. Broad study findings and their caveats: Clinical and demographic metadata were provided uncurated, with the amount varying by source and participant.

One collaborating source in Seattle enrolled patients while the patients were actively infected and followed the patients over time throughout the course of disease. Each collaborating institution followed its own protocols to collect whole blood in K2EDTA tubes. Collaborator samples were shipped for TCRbeta analysis as frozen whole blood, isolated PBMCs, or DNA extracted from either sample type. TCRbeta CDR3 regions were amplified from genomic DNA using the immunoSEQ Assay, a bias-controlled multiplex PCR. The original methods were these. The number of nucleated cells in each sample was estimated by amplification of reference gene primers within the assay. Sequence reads were collapsed and filtered to measure the absolute abundance of every unique TCRbeta CDR3 rearrangement. For each sample, productive Simpson clonality was calculated as the square root of Simpson's diversity index across productive rearrangements. The table was pulled from immuneACCESS by TCRdb, which kept in-frame rearrangements only. Such tables lose some clones; where checked, under half of the loss comes from unresolved V genes, and the rest has no known cause. The V and J calls and clone size were taken over from that table, and D and trimming were inferred from the DNA. The sample table shows about 220,000 clones, and about 81% are seen once. The ten top clones hold approximately 5% of the sample.

The CDR1 and CDR2 encoded by the germline V gene are KGHSH and LQKENI. There are 18 amino acids in the CDR3, from cysteine to phenylalanine inclusive. The kept DNA is CDR3 alone, 54 bases in frame from the first base. At the junction V is shortened by 2 bases and J by 0 bases, with 17 bases in between. Worth noting for this clone: No cognate antigen has been identified for it. It has no much larger one-base neighbor in the sample; base qualities were not kept.

The chain couples TRBV18 to TRBJ1-3, with TRBD1 perhaps the D gene, on 5 matching bases. The sequencing input was peripheral blood. The sequence was collected from a woman in her 70s with COVID-19, enrolled during active disease. The CDR3 reads CASSPGQGIVISGNTIYF. The DNA sequence reads TGTGCCAGCTCACCAGGTCAGGGTATCGTGATCTCTGGAAACACCATATATTTT.